The clone carrying this T cell receptor beta chain appeared many times. Its specificity is not known. TCR beta CDR3 region amplification was performed from RNA transcripts. In the first-round RT-PCR of the TCR CDR3, the HTBI primer set was used. TCRdb itself ran the multiplex PCR reads through MiXCR, one entry per CDR3 protein. The profile shows around 300,000 distinct CDR3 sequences, roughly a fifth of them singletons. There are 14 residues in the CDR3. The germline V and J ends were trimmed by 0 bases and 8 bases, with 14 bases remaining between them. CDR1 SGHDT and CDR2 YYEEEE come from the germline V gene. This entry comes from a study of T cells in Graves' hyperthyroidism and ophthalmopathy. Study-wide points: Most clonotypes that expanded in the thyroid above 0.001 also showed up in blood.

Each ophthalmopathy patient scored at least 3 on the Clinical Activity Score and at least 4 on NOSPECS grade, with duration under 3 months. Uncontrolled infection, other autoimmune disease, pregnancy and lactation each barred patients from inclusion. This receptor was identified in a man between 45 and 60 years old with Graves' ophthalmopathy. The J gene is TRBJ1-2, the V gene TRBV5-6, with D maybe TRBD1 (5 bases). The source material was blood. The CDR3 region is CASSLGVRGDGYTF. Here the CDR3 DNA reads TGTGCCAGCAGCTTGGGGGTGCGGGGGGACGGCTACACCTTC.